This passage covers 30 T cell receptor beta chains from one sample sequenced in a study of blood T cell repertoires in COVID-19. Assay used: immunoSEQ multiplex PCR; TCRdb lists only in-frame clones, some missing. The sample yields about 76,000 clones, 70% to 90% seen once. Sequencing was done on a sample of peripheral blood. These receptors came from a woman aged 55-70 years with acute or convalescent COVID-19.

The chain couples TRBV2 to TRBJ1-2, with TRBD1 matching over 9 bases. V was clipped by 7 bases and J by 2 bases; unmatched bases: 8. CDR3 length: 15 amino acids. The V gene's germline CDR1 is SNHLY and CDR2 FYNNEI. Here the CDR3 reads CASILQGAMNYGYTF. CDR3 in DNA: TGTGCCAGCATTTTACAGGGGGCAATGAACTATGGCTACACCTTC.

V and J are TRBV6-1 and TRBJ1-4; TRBD1 matches 8 bases. The length of the CDR3 is 15 residues. V gave up 5 bases and J gave up 5 bases; unmatched junction bases: 7. Germline-derived CDR1 and CDR2 are MNHNS and SASEGT. The CDR3 nucleotides read TGTGCCAGCAGTTCGCCGGGACAGGACAATGAAAAACTGTTTTTT. Residues: CASSSPGQDNEKLFF.

This chain joins TRBV10-3 and TRBJ2-5; D not certain. The CDR3 totals 13 residues. Germline loops: CDR1 ENHRY, CDR2 SYGVKD. The V and J ends lost 4 bases and 2 bases respectively, with 8 bases between them. CDR3 sequence: CAISAQVQETQYF. CDR3 coding DNA: TGTGCCATCAGTGCTCAGGTTCAAGAGACCCAGTACTTC.

The chain couples TRBV18 to TRBJ2-7; 12 bases align to TRBD1. Looked up from germline, CDR1 is KGHSH and CDR2 is LQKENI. Unmatched junction bases numbered 2, after V lost 5 bases and J lost 3 bases. The CDR3 length is 14 residues. CDR3 loop: CASSGTGGNYEQYV. DNA of the CDR3: TGTGCCAGCTCAGGGACAGGGGGCAACTACGAGCAGTACGTC.

This rearrangement joins TRBV19 to TRBJ2-3, with D possibly matching TRBD1 (5 bases). This CDR3 spans 14 amino acids. V was cut by 7 bases and J by 2 bases, with 13 bases left in between. The germline CDR1 and CDR2 sequences are LNHDA and SQIVND (reference sequence). CDR3 nucleotide sequence: TGTGCCAGTACCCGGACACTAACCACAGATACGCAGTATTTT. It is translated as CASTRTLTTDTQYF.

The genes are TRBV5-1 and TRBJ2-5, with 14 bases fitting TRBD2. Losses at the gene ends were 4 bases for V and 3 bases for J; bases not matched to a gene: 11. Per the germline V gene, CDR1 is SGHRS and CDR2 is YFSETQ. This CDR3 has 18 residues. CDR3 residues: CASSLGLAGGLGEETQYF. Written as DNA, the CDR3 is TGCGCCAGCAGCCTTGGACTAGCGGGGGGCCTGGGGGAAGAGACCCAGTACTTC.

The genes are TRBV4-3 and TRBJ2-5, with D maybe TRBD2 (6 bases). This CDR3 comprises 18 residues. V was pared by 0 bases and J by 0 bases, with 17 bases between. Germline V gives CDR1 LGHNA, CDR2 YSLEER. The CDR3 region is CASSQDRLGGTYQETQYF. The CDR3 nucleotides read TGCGCCAGCAGCCAAGATCGACTGGGCGGGACGTACCAAGAGACCCAGTACTTC.

This sequence joins TRBV30 and TRBJ2-3, with D perhaps TRBD2 (6 bases). The germline V and J ends were trimmed by 7 bases and 0 bases, with 8 bases remaining between them. CDR3 length: 12 amino acids. Germline lookup yields CDR1 GTSNPN and CDR2 SVGIG (reference sequence). CDR3 region: CAFGTSTDTQYF. CDR3 coding DNA: TGTGCCTTCGGGACTAGCACAGATACGCAGTATTTT.

The chain has TRBV3-1 (or the pseudogene TRBV3-2) and TRBJ2-4; D is perhaps TRBD2 (6 bases). Germline CDR1 and CDR2: LGHDT and YNNKEL (reference sequence). The V end lost 0 bases, the J end lost 0 bases, and 9 bases lay between the germline ends. CDR3 length equals 16 residues. The CDR3 nucleotides read TGTGCCAGCAGCCAAGAGGGAGGACTAGCCAAAAACATTCAGTACTTC. This encodes CASSQEGGLAKNIQYF.

As DNA, the CDR3 is TGTGCCATCAGTGAGGGAAGAACAGGGGCCTATCAGCCCCAGCATTTT. Residues: CAISEGRTGAYQPQHF. V and J are TRBV10-3 and TRBJ1-5; TRBD1 matches 7 bases. J gave up 5 bases and V 2 bases, and 9 bases lay outside the gene matches. This CDR3 spans 16 amino acids. Per germline, CDR1 ENHRY and CDR2 SYGVKD.

The chain employs TRBV6-5 and TRBJ2-2, with a possible D match to TRBD1 (6 bases). The CDR3 totals 13 residues. V was shortened by 6 bases and J by 6 bases, with 11 bases between the two germline ends. The germline V gene has CDR1 MNHEY and CDR2 SVGAGI. The CDR3 bases are TGTGCCAGCAGGTCACAGGGACCCGGGGAGCTGTTTTTT. Amino acids: CASRSQGPGELFF.

The chain recombines TRBV5-1 with TRBJ1-2; D gene ambiguous. Trimming pared 0 bases from V and 4 bases from J, leaving 25 bases between. Germline V gives CDR1 SGHRS, CDR2 YFSETQ. This CDR3 has 19 residues. CDR3 DNA: TGCGCCAGCAGCTTGGACCAAAGCCGTGGAGATGGGAGATCCTATGGCTACACCTTC. Translation gives CASSLDQSRGDGRSYGYTF.

The chain joins TRBV6-4 to TRBJ2-5; TRBD1 matches 7 bases. With V trimmed by 4 bases and J by 6 bases, 14 bases remained unmatched. The CDR3 is 16 residues long. CDR1 MRHNA and CDR2 SNTAGT come from the germline V gene. The CDR3: CASSALRGTLEKTQYF. The CDR3 DNA sequence: TGTGCCAGCAGTGCCCTCAGGGGGACACTCGAGAAGACCCAGTACTTC.

V usage is TRBV6-5 and J usage is TRBJ1-4; 8 nucleotides line up with TRBD1. CDR1 is MNHEY and CDR2 is SVGAGI in the germline V gene. The J segment lost 8 bases and the V segment lost 4 bases, leaving 12 bases of the junction unmatched. The CDR3 is made up of 16 amino acids. Here the CDR3 reads CASSFTLQGAGEKLFF. The CDR3 bases are TGTGCCAGCAGTTTCACTCTCCAGGGGGCGGGAGAAAAACTGTTTTTT.

The rearrangement joins TRBV15 to TRBJ2-1, with TRBD1 identical over 9 bases. Germline trimming cut 6 bases from V and 5 bases from J; bases unmatched to any gene: 8. The length of the CDR3 is 15 residues. CDR1 LNHNV and CDR2 YYDKDF come from the germline V gene (reference sequence). The CDR3 here is CATRRDRAGDNEQFF. The CDR3 DNA reads as TGTGCCACCAGGAGGGACAGGGCAGGGGACAATGAGCAGTTCTTC. Full variable domain (remainder filled in from reference TRBV15 and TRBJ2-1): DAMVIQNPRYQVTQFGKPVTLSCSQTLNHNVMYWYQQKSSQAPKLLFHYYDKDFNNEADTPDNFQSRRPNTSFCFLDIRSPGLGDTAMYLCATRRDRAGDNEQFFGPGTRLTVL.

J is TRBJ2-1 and V is TRBV5-5, with a weak D call TRBD1 (6 bases). The CDR3 runs to 15 residues. Germline assignment: CDR1 SGHKS and CDR2 YYEKEE (reference sequence). Trimming took off 2 bases at V and 4 bases at J, with 13 bases between the two ends. The DNA of the CDR3 is TGTGCCAGCAGCTTACAGGGTCAGGGGTACAATGAGCAGTTCTTC. Protein product: CASSLQGQGYNEQFF. The variable domain in full, completed from reference TRBV5-5 and TRBJ2-1, reads DAGVTQSPTHLIKTRGQQVTLRCSPISGHKSVSWYQQVLGQGPQFIFQYYEKEERGRGNFPDRFSARQFPNYSSELNVNALLLGDSALYLCASSLQGQGYNEQFFGPGTRLTVL.

This chain connects TRBV9 to TRBJ1-1; a weak D match, TRBD1 (6 bases). The CDR3 is 14 amino acids. The V end lost 3 bases, the J end lost 8 bases, and 17 bases lay between the germline ends. In germline, CDR1 is SGDLS, CDR2 YYNGEE. As DNA, the CDR3 is TGTGCCAGCAGCGAGCGTACAGGGAAGAGGGAAGCTTTCTTT. Translation: CASSERTGKREAFF.

The chain joins TRBV11-2 to TRBJ2-7, with D tentatively TRBD2 (7 bases). Per germline, CDR1 SGHAT and CDR2 FQNNGV. Trimming took 5 bases from V and 3 from J, leaving 17 bases between them. This CDR3 contains 15 residues. CDR3: CASSPGGGLSYEQYF. CDR3 in DNA: TGTGCCAGCAGCCCTGGGGGGGGCCTAAGCTACGAGCAGTACTTC.

The J gene is TRBJ1-1, the V gene TRBV7-3; D uncertain. The germline V and J ends were trimmed by 2 bases and 5 bases, with 9 bases remaining between them. The germline V gene encodes CDR1 SGHTA and CDR2 FQGTGA. The CDR3 runs 13 residues. The CDR3 is CASSLSGGTEAFF. The CDR3 DNA follows: TGTGCCAGCAGCTTATCGGGAGGGACTGAAGCTTTCTTT.

The chain employs TRBV5-5 and TRBJ1-3, with 7 nucleotides matching TRBD1. CDR1 and CDR2 from the germline V gene are SGHKS and YYEKEE (reference sequence). The V and J ends lost 5 bases and 2 bases, in that order; junction bases with no gene match: 7. The CDR3 loop spans 15 amino acids. The CDR3 sequence: CASSLPTGTGNTIYF. CDR3 nucleotide sequence: TGTGCCAGCAGTCTTCCGACAGGGACTGGAAACACCATATATTTT.

This sequence joins TRBV4-1 and TRBJ2-7, with 7 bases identical to TRBD1. This CDR3 has 14 amino acids. V trimming: 1 base; J trimming: 2 bases; junction bases outside the gene matches: 2. The V gene's germline CDR1 is MGHRA and CDR2 YSYEKL. CDR3 in amino acids: CASSQGGGPYEQYF. Written as DNA, the CDR3 is TGCGCCAGCAGCCAAGGAGGGGGCCCCTACGAGCAGTACTTC.

V and J are TRBV27 and TRBJ1-2; 9 positions match TRBD1. V lost 5 bases to trimming and J lost 3 bases; unmatched junction nucleotides: 4. Germline CDR1 MNHEY, CDR2 SMNVEV (reference sequence). The CDR3 loop spans 14 amino acids. The CDR3 loop reads CASSLGQGYYGYTF. Written as DNA, the CDR3 is TGTGCCAGCAGTCTGGGACAGGGCTACTATGGCTACACCTTC.

The gene calls are TRBV6-5 and TRBJ2-4; D is possibly TRBD2 (6 bases). CDR3 size: 13 residues. Germline loops: CDR1 MNHEY, CDR2 SVGAGI. V lost 6 bases and J lost 9, with 15 bases in between. The CDR3 is CASRLTSFGIQYF. The CDR3 region has the DNA TGTGCCAGCAGGTTGACTAGTTTTGGCATTCAGTACTTC.

J is TRBJ2-7 and V is TRBV5-1; TRBD1 aligns across 9 bases. Germline CDR1 is SGHRS and CDR2 is YFSETQ. Trimming at V came to 0 bases and at J to 7 bases, leaving 11 bases not matched to a gene. This CDR3 has 16 amino acids. Written as DNA, the CDR3 is TGCGCCAGCAGCTTGGCCTTGGACAGGGGATCGAGGGAGCAGTACTTC. Translating gives CASSLALDRGSREQYF. Looking up the rest from reference TRBV5-1 and TRBJ2-7 gives the full variable domain: KAGVTQTPRYLIKTRGQQVTLSCSPISGHRSVSWYQQTPGQGLQFLFEYFSETQRNKGNFPGRFSGRQFSNSRSEMNVSTLELGDSALYLCASSLALDRGSREQYFGPGTRLTVT.

The count of this clone is one. The chain carries TRBV6-6 and TRBJ1-5; maybe TRBD1 (5 bases). With 6 bases removed from V and 4 bases from J, the gap between germline ends came to 13 bases. The germline V gene encodes CDR1 MNHNY and CDR2 SVGAGI (reference sequence). The CDR3 extends over 14 amino acids. CDR3 protein: CASRKVGHNQPQHF. DNA for the CDR3: TGTGCCAGCAGAAAAGTAGGACATAATCAGCCCCAGCATTTT.

The chain uses TRBV30 and TRBJ1-1; D is uncertain. Trimming took off 3 bases at V and 0 bases at J, with 8 bases between the two ends. Germline V CDR1 and CDR2: GTSNPN, SVGIG (reference sequence). The CDR3 runs 13 residues. The CDR3 region is CAWRRSMNTEAFF. The CDR3 DNA reads as TGTGCCTGGAGGAGATCCATGAACACTGAAGCTTTCTTT. Full variable domain (outside the CDR3, taken from reference TRBV30 and TRBJ1-1): SQTIHQWPATLVQPVGSPLSLECTVEGTSNPNLYWYRQAAGRGLQLLFYSVGIGQISSEVPQNLSASRPQDRQFILSSKKLLLSDSGFYLCAWRRSMNTEAFFGQGTRLTVV.

The rearrangement links TRBV7-2 to TRBJ1-2; possible D gene TRBD1, 5 bases. The V and J ends lost 1 base and 7 bases respectively, with 16 bases between them. The CDR3 covers 15 residues. The germline V gene has CDR1 SGHTA and CDR2 FQGNSA. The DNA for the CDR3 is TGTGCCAGCAGCTTAGTGGGGGGAGGGTTGAGTGGCTACACCTTC. Translating gives CASSLVGGGLSGYTF.

The genes are TRBV6-5 and TRBJ1-4; 10 nucleotides align to TRBD1. Germline V CDR1 and CDR2: MNHEY, SVGAGI. CDR3 length: 14 amino acids. V lost 5 bases and J lost 8; bases outside the gene matches: 5. The CDR3 bases are TGTGCCAGCAGTAGACAGGGGGCGCGGGAAAAACTGTTTTTT. The encoded protein is CASSRQGAREKLFF.

This chain links TRBV4-1 with TRBJ1-2; no clear D gene. V was clipped by 1 base and J by 2 bases, with 8 bases between them. Germline V gene data show CDR1 as MGHRA and CDR2 as YSYEKL. CDR3 size: 14 residues. The CDR3 DNA sequence: TGCGCCAGCAGCCAAGGTGGCACCAACTATGGCTACACCTTC. Translated, it gives CASSQGGTNYGYTF.

CDR3 residues: CASSYSHTGSGSPLHF. The CDR3 DNA sequence: TGTGCCAGCAGTTACTCCCACACAGGGTCCGGTTCACCCCTCCACTTT. This sequence joins TRBV6-5 and TRBJ1-6, with D perhaps TRBD1 (6 bases). Between the trimmed V and J ends, which lost 0 bases and 9 bases, there was a span of 15 bases. Germline loops: CDR1 MNHEY, CDR2 SVGAGI. CDR3 length equals 16 residues.